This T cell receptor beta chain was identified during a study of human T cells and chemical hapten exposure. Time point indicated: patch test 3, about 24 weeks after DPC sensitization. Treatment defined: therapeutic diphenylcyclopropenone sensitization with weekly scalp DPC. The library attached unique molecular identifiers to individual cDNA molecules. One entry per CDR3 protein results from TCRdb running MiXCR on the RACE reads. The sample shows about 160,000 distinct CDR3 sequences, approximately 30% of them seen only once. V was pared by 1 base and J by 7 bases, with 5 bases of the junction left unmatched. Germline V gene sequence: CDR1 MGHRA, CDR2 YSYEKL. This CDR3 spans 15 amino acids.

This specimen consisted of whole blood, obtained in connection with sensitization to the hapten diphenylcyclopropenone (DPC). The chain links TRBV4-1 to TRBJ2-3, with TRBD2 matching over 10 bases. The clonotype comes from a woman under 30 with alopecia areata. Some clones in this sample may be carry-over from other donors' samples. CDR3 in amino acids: CASSQAERGGYTQYF. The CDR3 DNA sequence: TGCGCCAGCAGCCAAGCTGAGCGGGGGGGTTATACGCAGTATTTT.